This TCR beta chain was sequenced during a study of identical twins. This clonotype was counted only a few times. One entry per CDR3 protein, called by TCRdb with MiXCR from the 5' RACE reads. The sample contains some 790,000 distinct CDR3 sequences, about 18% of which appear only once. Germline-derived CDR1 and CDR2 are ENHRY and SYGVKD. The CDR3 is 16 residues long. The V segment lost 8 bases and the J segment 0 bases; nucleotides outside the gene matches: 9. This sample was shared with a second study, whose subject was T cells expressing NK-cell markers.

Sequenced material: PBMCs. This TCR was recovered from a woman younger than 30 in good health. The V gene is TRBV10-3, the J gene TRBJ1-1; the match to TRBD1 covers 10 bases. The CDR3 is CAISGTGDILNTEAFF. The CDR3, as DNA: TGTGCCATCTCCGGGACAGGGGATATTTTGAACACTGAAGCTTTCTTT.